The 6 T cell receptor beta chains below all came from one sample that was sequenced in a study of response to subunit inactivated influenza vaccine. TCRdb analysed the RT-PCR reads with MiXCR anew, one entry per CDR3 protein. Among approximately 730,000 distinct CDR3 sequences listed, about 15% were seen once. The starting material was PBMCs from blood, obtained 14 to 15 days before vaccination. The receptors shown here come from a man aged 50-59 years who received an inactivated influenza vaccine.

V is TRBV12-3 or TRBV12-4 and J is TRBJ2-3; the D call may be TRBD1 or TRBD2 (5 bases each). V lost 5 bases, J lost 8 bases, and 20 bases lay in between. This CDR3 is built from 15 residues. The CDR3 coding sequence is TGTGCCAGCAGTGCCGGGACGCCGGCGTCATCTACGCAGTATTTT. Encoded protein: CASSAGTPASSTQYF.

This rearrangement joins TRBV3-1 to TRBJ2-5; 14 nucleotides align to TRBD2. CDR1 is LGHDT, CDR2 YNNKEL, per germline (reference sequence). The V gene end was trimmed by 7 bases and the J gene end by 1 base; junction bases not matched to a gene: 11. This CDR3 region has 18 residues. The CDR3 DNA reads TGTGCCAGCAAAACGACTAGCGGGAGGGCCTTATTCCAAGAGACCCAGTACTTC. This codes for CASKTTSGRALFQETQYF.

CDR3 residues: CASSPRDTLGGTEAFF. The CDR3 nucleotides read TGCGCCAGCAGCCCCCGGGACACCTTAGGTGGAACTGAAGCTTTCTTT. The chain joins TRBV5-1 to TRBJ1-1, with D tentatively TRBD1 (6 bases). The CDR3 runs 16 residues. CDR1 SGHRS and CDR2 YFSETQ come from the germline V gene. V was clipped by 4 bases and J by 5 bases, with 21 bases between them.

V is TRBV5-1 and J is TRBJ1-5; no clear D. V was clipped by 4 bases and J by 2 bases, with 13 bases between them. Germline V gives CDR1 SGHRS, CDR2 YFSETQ. The CDR3 is made up of 15 amino acids. The CDR3 DNA is TGCGCCAGCAGCAAGATGGGTGGCGGCAATCAGCCCCAGCATTTT. Protein sequence: CASSKMGGGNQPQHF.

This clonotype has more than one count but fewer than ten. The CDR3 here is CASSLRDRVGYGYTF. The CDR3 region has the DNA TGCGCCAGCAGCTTACGGGACAGGGTCGGTTATGGCTACACCTTC. V and J are TRBV5-1 and TRBJ1-2, with 9 bases identical to TRBD1. The trim removed 2 bases at V and 5 bases at J, leaving 7 bases unmatched. The CDR3 spans 15 residues. CDR1 and CDR2 (germline): SGHRS, YFSETQ.

V usage is TRBV20-1 and J usage is TRBJ1-1, with D possibly TRBD1 on 5 matching bases. The germline V gene has CDR1 DFQATT and CDR2 SNEGSKA (reference sequence). The V end was cut by 5 bases, the J end by 2 bases, with 15 bases between. The CDR3 contains 14 residues. Here the CDR3 reads CSARGAFGNTEAFF. CDR3 coding DNA: TGCAGTGCTCGAGGGGCATTTGGAAACACTGAAGCTTTCTTT.